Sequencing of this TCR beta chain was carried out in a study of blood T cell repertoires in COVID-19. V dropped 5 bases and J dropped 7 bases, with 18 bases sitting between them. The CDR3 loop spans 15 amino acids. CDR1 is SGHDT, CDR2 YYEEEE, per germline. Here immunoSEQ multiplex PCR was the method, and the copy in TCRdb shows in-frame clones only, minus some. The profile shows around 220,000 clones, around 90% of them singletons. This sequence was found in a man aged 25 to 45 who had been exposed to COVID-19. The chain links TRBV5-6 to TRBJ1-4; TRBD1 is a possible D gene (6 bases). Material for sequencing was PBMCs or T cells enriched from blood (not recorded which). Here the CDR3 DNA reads TGTGCCAGCAGTTTCGAAGGGACATCGAGTGAAAAACTGTTTTTT. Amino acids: CASSFEGTSSEKLFF.